The source of this T cell receptor beta chain is a study of T cells after yellow fever vaccination. General study points: Weaker, the secondary response had a peak occurring faster, on day 5 versus 15.

This CDR3 region has 12 residues. V was trimmed by 4 bases and J by 4 bases, leaving 8 bases between them. Germline CDR1 SGHDT, CDR2 YYEEEE. This clonotype was detected a few times. Antigen specificity is unknown. TCRdb analysed the 5' RACE reads with MiXCR anew, one entry per CDR3 protein. The data contain about 320,000 distinct CDR3 sequences, 6.5% to 8.5% of them singletons. This clonotype was sampled from a man aged 18 to 29 who received the YFV17D yellow fever vaccine. The sample was PBMCs, taken roughly seven weeks after the first yellow fever vaccination. V gene TRBV5-6 combines with J gene TRBJ1-2; no firm D call. The CDR3 sequence is CASSRILYGYTF. DNA of the CDR3: TGTGCCAGCAGCCGTATACTCTATGGCTACACCTTC. The entire variable domain, with the rest obtained from reference TRBV5-6 and TRBJ1-2, is as follows: DAGVTQSPTHLIKTRGQQVTLRCSPKSGHDTVSWYQQALGQGPQFIFQYYEEEERQRGNFPDRFSGHQFPNYSSELNVNALLLGDSALYLCASSRILYGYTFGSGTRLTVV.